This entry describes one TCR beta chain. Its antigen is not yet known. One base away there is no much larger clone; base qualities are not given. In total, 666 healthy bone marrow donors made up the cohort. At the time of sampling, every cohort member was nominally healthy, though immune exposures that went unrecorded were likely present. The donor tested CMV seronegative, placing the donor among the 350 or so seronegative members of the cohort. A peripheral blood sample was provided by each donor, and peripheral blood mononuclear cells were used for TCR beta sequencing. The Qiagen DNeasy Blood Extraction Kit was used to extract genomic DNA from the blood cell samples. This record belongs to a study of cytomegalovirus exposure and HLA in healthy donors (dated by TCRdb to 2017 to 2019). About the study as a whole: An earlier analysis of 587 of the donors reported around 280 Gb of sequence data and 117 million unique TCR beta sequences obtained from about 179 million T cells. Among about 400 genotyped donors of the cohort, an average of around 240,000 unique TCR beta nucleotide sequences was sequenced per donor, of which 15% to 20% were non-productive. The number of donors typed differed by locus, with roughly 629-640 for A, B, C, DRB1 and DQB1, more than 500 for DQA1, approximately 580 for DPA1, and 400 to 490 for DPB1. About 300 gigabases of sequencing data and roughly 90 million unique TCR sequences were included in an early release covering roughly 600 HLA-typed donors. The study aimed to test whether cataloging public T cell receptors could reveal signatures of past pathogen exposure. An earlier analysis of 587 of the donors used high-throughput TCR beta sequencing to judge whether each TCR beta V gene segment behaved as functional or pseudogenic. All discovery cohort repertoires had been generated on a single sequencing platform. About 5 DR-DQ haplotypes were handled as single units for association and clustering, since linkage in the cohort was strong. In the later analysis, no new phenotypic data were used to find candidate immune exposures; instead, reliance was placed on TCR beta sequences and their occurrence across donors. HLA typing included class I and class II loci at four-digit resolution. Besides the first cohort of 666 subjects, a separate validation cohort made up of over 95 different subjects was used. High-throughput TCR immunosequencing, statistical association of individual TCRs with disease status, and machine learning were combined to predict cytomegalovirus infection status. Donor age, sex, ethnicity and CMV serostatus were collected together with the repertoire data. In a later analysis, previously published TCR beta repertoires from more than 500 donors were re-analyzed and high-resolution HLA genotyping was added so that TCR occurrence patterns could be studied. Of the 300 to 450 genotyped donors, around 81% fell in the genetic ancestry cluster associated with self-reported Caucasian donors. A later genetic analysis used genome-wide SNP genotypes for about 65% of the roughly 700 donors, treating that subset as a discovery cohort. The T cell repertoires of some 700 subjects were profiled by immunosequencing and related to cytomegalovirus serostatus.

The junction carries 12 bases between V and J, which are trimmed by 2 bases and 1 base respectively. The germline V gene provides CDR1 SNHLY and CDR2 FYNNEI. From its cysteine to its phenylalanine, the CDR3 spans 16 amino acids. Only the CDR3 region is kept as DNA, spanning 48 bases read in frame from base 1. The full study reports these points: A further reported finding was that TCR beta sequences accurately predicted the HLA-A and HLA-B alleles for most subjects in the first cohort. When HLA alleles, especially DR and DQ, strongly co-occurred, TCR associations were difficult to assign to individual alleles. Because HLA typing was unavailable for some donors at each locus, only the typed subset was used in association tests. Correlated functional status among segregating V segments might reflect linkage disequilibrium, but an unknown experimental factor could not be ruled out. Only TCR beta chains were sequenced in this cohort, and the absence of alpha or paired-chain data limited detectable features. At a false discovery rate of 0.05, a later analysis linked 16,951 TCR beta sequences to specific HLA alleles. Three of the identified cytomegalovirus-associated TCR beta chains were confirmed in vitro to be specific for cytomegalovirus antigens. Seventeen rarely observed V segments, including chromosome 9 orphons, were excluded from the earlier analysis of almost 600 of the donors because counts were too low. In a later analysis, most CMV-associated TCR beta chains were found to appear HLA-restricted, with HLA associations seemingly driven largely by CMV exposure. Compared with equally common non-associated chains, HLA-associated TCR beta chains in a later analysis were more clonally expanded and had lower generation probabilities. In a later analysis, several top co-occurrence clusters were reported to appear linked to parvovirus B19, influenza, CMV and Epstein-Barr virus. Sequencing depth was assumed to be roughly uniform across donors in the presence/absence analyses, though that assumption may not hold. Broadly in line with IMGT annotations, most TCR beta V segments showed up in productive rearrangements about 90% or about 30% of the time in an earlier analysis of around 550 of the donors. In a later genetic analysis, fewer N-insertions in productive TCRs were reported among donors in an Asian-associated ancestry cluster than the approximately 710-donor mean. The classifier was reported to diagnose cytomegalovirus status with high specificity and sensitivity in both the original and validation cohorts. In a later analysis, the rate of TCR association differed among HLA loci, with DRB1 alleles having the most associated TCRs and HLA-C alleles having the fewest. Some IMGT-functional V segments, including TRBV6-2 and TRBV6-3, could not be told apart with the 87-base-pair reads, so those segments were excluded. Immune exposure information for the cohort was limited to CMV serostatus. Across donors, most TCR sequences were observed very rarely, whereas some public TCRs were present in many individuals. In a later genetic analysis, a missense DCLRE1C variant was associated with V-gene and J-gene trimming of TCR beta chains, and the association was replicated in an independent cohort. A total of 150 or so TCR beta chains were listed by the study as associated with cytomegalovirus. A cluster of highly shared sequence variants was judged likely to be a technical artifact of the sequencing pipeline. The authors suggested that the approach could potentially be extended to other disease states and immunological phenotypes.

Library prep was done by the immunoSEQ multiplex PCR assay. The multiplex PCR relied on a mix of 60 forward primers for TCR Vbeta segments and 13 reverse primers for TCR Jbeta segments. Amplification of the CDR3 region of rearranged TCR beta genes was performed with a multiplex PCR assay on genomic DNA. On the Illumina HiSeq System, the amplified TCR beta libraries were sequenced as 87-base-pair reads. The study's processing was this. In a later analysis, tens of millions of unique TCR beta chains were counted across the roughly 700 repertoires, and roughly 10 million of these chains were shared by at least two donors. Raw reads were error-corrected and collapsed into unique sequences by a nearest-neighbor algorithm in which closely related sequences were merged to remove PCR and sequencing errors. To assign V, D and J gene segments, CDR3 sequences were aligned to IMGT reference sequences. Each retained sequence needed at least a six-nucleotide match to both a V gene segment and a J gene segment. A rearrangement counted as productive if the CDR3 had no stop codons and remained in frame with V and J, and every other rearrangement counted as non-productive. Following IMGT convention, CDR3 was defined as the stretch from the second conserved V-encoded cysteine up to the conserved J-encoded phenylalanine. The earlier analysis of 500 to 650 of the donors excluded any sequence lacking an unambiguous match to a single V gene segment. In an earlier analysis of more than 500 of the donors, a V segment was called functional when productive rearrangements were above 56.7%, and segregating when the standard deviation between donors exceeded 5%. A statistical classification framework was built to diagnose cytomegalovirus status from the catalog of TCR beta chain sequences. In a later analysis, TCR nucleotide sequences were compared against IMGT/GENE-DB human TR gene sequences so that V and J genes could be assigned. A later analysis assigned CDR3 sequences and most-parsimonious VDJ recombination scenarios with the TCRdist pipeline. In a later analysis, every TCR beta chain was defined by the combination of its CDR3 amino acid sequence and its V-gene family, and reads without a unique V-gene family were dropped. As a way to deal with suspected cross-contamination and a sequencing artifact, a later analysis dropped 640 or so nucleotide sequences that were highly shared and had low generation probability. In a later analysis, a clonal expansion index for each public chain was calculated from normalized within-repertoire ranks of inferred template counts. In a later analysis, generation probabilities were computed with a VDJ recombination model fitted to out-of-frame rearrangements, and the resulting probabilities were checked against IGoR. Hypergeometric tests were used in a later analysis to score TCR-TCR, TCR-HLA and TCR-CMV co-occurrence, with a repertoire-size bias correction applied to the TCR pairs. To estimate false discovery rates, a later analysis permuted the HLA or CMV assignments 20 times. A later analysis grouped co-occurring TCRs with DBSCAN, adding TCRdist sequence similarity when clustering within HLA-allele-positive subsets. Co-occurrence clustering excluded repertoires with fewer than 30,000 or more than 120,000 public chains, plus five with anomalous nucleotide sharing. Sourced from immuneACCESS, this table was stored by TCRdb with only in-frame sequences that have V and J called. A share of the clones is absent; for the studies checked, an unresolved V gene accounts for under half, and the remainder has no known explanation. The V and J calls and clone size are taken from that table; D and trimming were inferred from the DNA. For this sample there are fewer than 150,000 clones; over 75% appear just once. The biggest ten clones account for over 2% of the sample.

The clonotype comes from a man aged 25-45 years in good health and CMV-seronegative. The sequenced material came from PBMCs. The V gene is TRBV2 and the J gene is TRBJ1-5, with TRBD1 tentatively as D gene (5 bases match). The sequence in DNA is TGTGCCAGCAGTGAATTAGGGGTGACAAGCAATCAGCCCCAGCATTTT. The translation is CASSELGVTSNQPQHF.